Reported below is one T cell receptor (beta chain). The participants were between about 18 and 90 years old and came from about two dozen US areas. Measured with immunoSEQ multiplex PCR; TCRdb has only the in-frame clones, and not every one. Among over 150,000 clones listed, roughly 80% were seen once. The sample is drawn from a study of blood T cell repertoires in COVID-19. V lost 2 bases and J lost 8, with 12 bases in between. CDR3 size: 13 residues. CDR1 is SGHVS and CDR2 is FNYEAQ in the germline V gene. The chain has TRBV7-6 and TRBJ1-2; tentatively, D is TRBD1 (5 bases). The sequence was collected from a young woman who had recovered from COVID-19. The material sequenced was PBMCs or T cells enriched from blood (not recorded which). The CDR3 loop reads CASSLQGGRGYTF. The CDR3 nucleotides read TGTGCCAGCAGCTTACAGGGCGGTCGGGGCTACACCTTC.